This TCR beta chain was sequenced during a study of cytomegalovirus exposure and HLA in healthy donors. At the level of the study: An earlier analysis found roughly 110 million unique TCR beta sequences from about 190 million T cells. Study observations and caveats: Earlier analysis found most TCR beta V segments productive about 87% or about 30% of the time. Donor immune exposure was known only as CMV serostatus. Generally TCR sequences proved uncommon, though certain public TCRs appeared in numerous donors.

Primers included in the PCR were 60 Vbeta and 13 Jbeta primers. Data came from immunoSEQ multiplex PCR; TCRdb stores just in-frame clones and leaves some out. In total, the table holds nearly 200,000 clones. Between the trimmed V and J ends, which lost 6 bases and 4 bases, there was a span of 25 bases. Germline V gives CDR1 SNHLY, CDR2 FYNNEI. The CDR3 sequence is 18 residues long. Note on this clone: The antigen is unknown.

The sequenced material came from PBMCs. The TCR was taken from a boy aged 10-17 years in good health and CMV-seronegative. This chain uses TRBV2 with TRBJ1-5, with D maybe TRBD1 (5 bases). CDR3 protein: CASRPGGFVGADNQPQHF. The CDR3 nucleotides read TGTGCCAGCAGGCCCGGGGGTTTTGTCGGGGCCGATAATCAGCCCCAGCATTTT.